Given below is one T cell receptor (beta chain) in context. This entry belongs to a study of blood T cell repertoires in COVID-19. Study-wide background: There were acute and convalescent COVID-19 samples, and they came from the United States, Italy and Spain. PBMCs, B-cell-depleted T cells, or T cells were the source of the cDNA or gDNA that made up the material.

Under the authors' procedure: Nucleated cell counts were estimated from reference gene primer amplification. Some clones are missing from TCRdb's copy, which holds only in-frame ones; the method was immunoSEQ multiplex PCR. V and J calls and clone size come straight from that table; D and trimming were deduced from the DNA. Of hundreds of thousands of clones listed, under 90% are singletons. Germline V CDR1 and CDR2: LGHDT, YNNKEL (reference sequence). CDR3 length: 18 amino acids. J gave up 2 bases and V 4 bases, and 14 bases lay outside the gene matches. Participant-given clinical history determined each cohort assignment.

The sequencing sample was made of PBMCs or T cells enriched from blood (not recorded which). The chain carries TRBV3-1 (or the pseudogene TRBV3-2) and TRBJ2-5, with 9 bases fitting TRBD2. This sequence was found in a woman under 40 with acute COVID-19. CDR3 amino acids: CASSPLKREVSPQETQYF. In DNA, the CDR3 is TGTGCCAGCAGCCCCCTAAAGCGGGAGGTGTCCCCACAAGAGACCCAGTACTTC.